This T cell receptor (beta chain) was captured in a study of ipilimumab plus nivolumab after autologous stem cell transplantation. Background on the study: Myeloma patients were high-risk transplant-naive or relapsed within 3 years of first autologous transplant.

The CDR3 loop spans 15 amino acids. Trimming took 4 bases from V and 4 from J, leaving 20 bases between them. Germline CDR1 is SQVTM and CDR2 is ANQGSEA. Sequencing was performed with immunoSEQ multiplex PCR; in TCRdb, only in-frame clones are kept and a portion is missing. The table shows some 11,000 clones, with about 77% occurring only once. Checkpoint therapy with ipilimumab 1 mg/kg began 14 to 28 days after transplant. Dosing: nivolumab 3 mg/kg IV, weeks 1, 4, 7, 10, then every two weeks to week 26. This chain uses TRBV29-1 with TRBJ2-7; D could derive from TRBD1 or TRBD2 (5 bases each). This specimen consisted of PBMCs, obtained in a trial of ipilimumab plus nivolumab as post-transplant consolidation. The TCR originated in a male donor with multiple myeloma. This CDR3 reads CSVGGPGQGGYEQYF. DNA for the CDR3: TGCAGCGTTGGAGGGCCGGGGCAGGGTGGTTACGAGCAGTACTTC.